A selection of T cell receptor beta chains follows, all from one sample in a study of blood T cell repertoires in COVID-19. TCRdb keeps only in-frame clones here, not all; method: immunoSEQ multiplex PCR. The sample includes about 210,000 clones, about four fifths of them seen just once. Sequencing input: peripheral blood. Receptor source: a middle-aged woman with active or convalescent COVID-19. CDR3s include the opening cysteine and the closing phenylalanine or tryptophan. Fields, in order: V gene, J gene, CDR3 protein.

>TRBV7-9|TRBJ1-2
CASSRSGTGFGYTF
>TRBV19|TRBJ2-2
CASSTPDTHTGELFF
>TRBV27|TRBJ1-5
CASRPLGQGYSNQPQHF
>TRBV5-1|TRBJ1-1
CASSAGTGGDAFF
>TRBV30|TRBJ2-7
CAWSVRGPEQYF
>TRBV28|TRBJ1-2
CASSLWDREIFGYTF
>TRBV30|TRBJ1-3
CAWSTGTGGSGNTIYF
>TRBV14|TRBJ1-1
CASSQGGRDTEAFF
>TRBV9|TRBJ1-1
CASSVGRLNTEAFF
>TRBV2|TRBJ1-2
CASSEALLQPGGYTF
>TRBV5-1|TRBJ2-3
CASSRAGETDTQYF
>TRBV2|TRBJ1-5
CASGTGVSNQPQHF
>TRBV25-1|TRBJ1-1
CASSELARNEAFF
>TRBV5-6|TRBJ1-5
CASSLGTANQPQHF
>TRBV18|TRBJ2-7
CASSLGVGYEQYF
>TRBV24-1|TRBJ1-2
CATSDGMSNYGYTF
>TRBV5-1|TRBJ1-1
CASSLDRMNTEAFF
>TRBV6-5|TRBJ1-6
CASSYSFGGSSPLHF
>TRBV2|TRBJ1-2
CASVGQGLFGYTF
>TRBV12-3/TRBV12-4|TRBJ1-3
CASSFAGNTIYF
>TRBV5-1|TRBJ2-2
CASSLGPGTSGSGELFF
>TRBV5-1|TRBJ2-7
CASSFDRGAYEQYF